What follows are 26 T cell receptor beta chains derived from one specimen sequenced in a study of CD8 T cells in Susac syndrome. A quantity of about 0.5 to 1 ug RNA underwent reverse transcription using random hexamers. MiXCR was run by TCRdb on the immunoSEQ multiplex PCR reads, yielding one entry per CDR3 protein. This sample has 300,000 to 350,000 distinct CDR3 sequences, with about 92% found just once. Sequencing was done on a sample of CD4+ T cells from PBMCs. The receptors were gathered from a human donor with multiple sclerosis.

This chain joins TRBV24-1 and TRBJ2-1; D may match TRBD1 or TRBD2 (6 bases each). Germline V gene sequence: CDR1 KGHDR, CDR2 SFDVKD. V was shortened by 6 bases and J by 1 base, with 9 bases between the two germline ends. The CDR3 spans 14 residues. CDR3 in DNA: TGTGCCACCAGTCGAGGGGGGTCCTACAATGAGCAGTTCTTC. This translates into CATSRGGSYNEQFF.

The chain couples TRBV6-1 to TRBJ2-1; 8 bases match TRBD2. J lost 4 bases, V lost 2 bases, and 4 bases had no gene match. Germline CDR1 and CDR2: MNHNS and SASEGT. The CDR3 runs 15 residues. CDR3 DNA sequence: TGTGCCAGCAGTGAACGAAGCGGGGGATACAATGAGCAGTTCTTC. It yields the protein CASSERSGGYNEQFF.

V usage is TRBV12-3 or TRBV12-4 and J usage is TRBJ2-3; TRBD1 matches 9 bases. This CDR3 has 17 residues. After removal of 3 bases from V and 1 base from J, the junction contained 8 bases not matched to a gene. CDR3 bases: TGTGCCAGCAGTTTCTATACAGGGGGCCTCGGCACAGATACGCAGTATTTT. It codes for CASSFYTGGLGTDTQYF.

Turning to this clonotype: The junction and the germline gene differ at one end; a read error may be behind it. The chain links TRBV7-7 to TRBJ2-5; D unresolved. The CDR3 has 14 residues. The germline CDR1 and CDR2 sequences are SSHAT and FNYEAQ (reference sequence). The CDR3 here is CASSAHLDVETQYF. Here the CDR3 DNA reads TGTGCTAGCAGCGCGCATCTAGATGTGGAGACCCAGTACTTC.

In its sample, this clonotype was seen once. The chain recombines TRBV7-9 with TRBJ1-2; tentatively, D is TRBD1 (6 bases). Trimming took 6 bases from V and 3 from J, leaving 29 bases between them. CDR1 and CDR2 from the germline V gene are SEHNR and FQNEAQ (reference sequence). The CDR3 has 19 amino acids. CDR3 in amino acids: CASSSPGTQGRGNYYGYTF. The CDR3 nucleotides are TGTGCCAGCAGTTCCCCCGGGACTCAAGGGAGGGGGAACTACTATGGCTACACCTTC.

With regard to this clonotype: At one boundary the junction diverges from the germline segment, which might be a read error. The rearrangement links TRBV7-9 to TRBJ2-4; D tentatively fits TRBD1 or TRBD2 (6 bases each). This CDR3 spans 13 amino acids. The germline V gene has CDR1 SEHNR and CDR2 FQNEAQ (reference sequence). The CDR3 sequence: CASGLGGTPNEYF. The CDR3 DNA reads TGTGCCAGCGGCTTAGGGGGGACCCCCAACGAGTACTTC.

In regard to this clonotype: One end of the junction varies from germline; a read error may be responsible. The chain recombines TRBV4-3 with TRBJ2-7, with 14 bases matching TRBD2. This CDR3 has 16 amino acids. Germline CDR1 LGHNA, CDR2 YSLEER. The DNA of the CDR3 is TGCGCCAGCAGTCAAGTACCGACTAGCGGGAGGGGTGAGCAGTACTTC. This encodes CASSQVPTSGRGEQYF.

The chain is built from TRBV7-2 and TRBJ2-3, with D perhaps matching TRBD2 (5 bases). There are 14 residues in the CDR3. Germline V gene data show CDR1 as SGHTA and CDR2 as FQGNSA. V was pared by 5 bases and J by 3 bases, with 12 bases between. CDR3 residues: CASSPSRNTDTQYF. Written as DNA, the CDR3 is TGTGCCAGCAGCCCTAGCAGAAATACAGATACGCAGTATTTT.

The CDR3 coding sequence is TGCGCCAGCAGCTTGGTGGGCCTGAACACCGGGGAGCTGTTTTTT. Its translation: CASSLVGLNTGELFF. The chain couples TRBV5-1 to TRBJ2-2, with unresolved D. V lost 0 bases, J lost 1 base, and 7 bases lay in between. The CDR3 runs to 15 residues. Germline V gives CDR1 SGHRS, CDR2 YFSETQ.

This chain connects TRBV2 to TRBJ2-3; D not certain. V was cut by 7 bases and J by 3 bases, with 11 bases left in between. CDR3 length: 13 amino acids. The germline CDR1 and CDR2 sequences are SNHLY and FYNNEI. This CDR3 reads CASIIELTDTQYF. As DNA, the CDR3 is TGTGCCAGCATTATAGAATTAACAGATACGCAGTATTTT.

As concerns this clonotype: The junction departs from germline at one end; a sequencing error may be responsible. V is TRBV7-6 and J is TRBJ2-1, with 16 bases matching TRBD2. CDR1 is SGHVS, CDR2 FNYEAQ, per germline. CDR3 size: 14 residues. CDR3 coding DNA: TGTGCCAGCAGCCCAGTCCCGGGACTAGCGGGGGGGGTCTTC. Its protein is CASSPVPGLAGGVF.

V is TRBV20-1 and J is TRBJ2-1; 14 nucleotides line up with TRBD2. This CDR3 spans 17 amino acids. Trimming took 6 bases from V and 7 from J; bases not matched to a gene: 14. Germline V gene sequence: CDR1 DFQATT, CDR2 SNEGSKA (reference sequence). The CDR3 loop reads CSASGLAGDLHWNEQFF. DNA for the CDR3: TGCAGTGCCTCGGGACTAGCGGGAGACTTACATTGGAATGAGCAGTTCTTC.

The chain combines TRBV20-1 with TRBJ2-5; TRBD2 might be the D (6 bases). This CDR3 has 12 residues. Germline V gives CDR1 DFQATT, CDR2 SNEGSKA (reference sequence). V lost 6 bases, J lost 13 bases, and 21 bases lay in between. The CDR3 reads CSAGGEPPGGYF. Written as DNA, the CDR3 is TGCAGTGCGGGCGGGGAGCCACCAGGCGGGTACTTC.

The rearrangement links TRBV20-1 to TRBJ1-1, with a possible D match to TRBD1 (6 bases). V was clipped by 5 bases and J by 4 bases, with 17 bases between them. The germline CDR1 and CDR2 sequences are DFQATT and SNEGSKA (reference sequence). CDR3 length: 14 residues. This chain's CDR3 is CSAQGRTGSTEAFF. In nucleotides, the CDR3 is TGCAGTGCTCAAGGCCGAACAGGGAGCACTGAAGCTTTCTTT.

The rearrangement links TRBV7-2 to TRBJ2-7; 8 bases are shared with TRBD2. This CDR3 has 15 amino acids. V shed 5 bases and J 3 bases; nucleotides not matched to a gene: 9. Germline CDR1 and CDR2: SGHTA and FQGNSA. DNA of the CDR3: TGTGCCAGCAGCCTAAGCGGGAGTAGGGGCTACGAGCAGTACTTC. It specifies CASSLSGSRGYEQYF.

Only one count was recorded for this clonotype. The chain has TRBV11-2 and TRBJ1-2, with 7 nucleotides matching TRBD1. There are 15 residues in the CDR3. V trimming: 0 bases; J trimming: 8 bases; junction bases outside the gene matches: 9. Germline V gene lookup returns CDR1 SGHAT and CDR2 FQNNGV. CDR3 protein: CASSLDPRGGSGYTF. The CDR3 nucleotides read TGTGCCAGCAGCTTAGACCCCAGAGGGGGCTCGGGCTACACCTTC.

This chain uses TRBV15 with TRBJ1-2, with 7 nucleotides matching TRBD1. The CDR3 covers 15 residues. Trimming at V came to 0 bases and at J to 1 base, leaving 2 bases not matched to a gene. Germline V CDR1 and CDR2: LNHNV, YYDKDF (reference sequence). CDR3 DNA sequence: TGTGCCACCAGCAGAGAGGCAGGGGGTAACTATGGCTACACCTTC. Its translation is CATSREAGGNYGYTF.

This clonotype was seen once. The V gene is TRBV7-3, the J gene TRBJ1-3; unclear D gene. V dropped 3 bases and J dropped 2 bases, with 14 bases sitting between them. The CDR3 sequence is 16 residues long. Looked up from germline, CDR1 is SGHTA and CDR2 is FQGTGA. CDR3 residues: CASSFGREGPGNTIYF. The CDR3 region has the DNA TGTGCCAGCAGCTTCGGGCGTGAAGGACCTGGAAACACCATATATTTT.

The V call is TRBV24-1, the J call TRBJ2-1; the D is unclear. Between the trimmed V and J ends, which lost 3 bases and 6 bases, there was a span of 14 bases. Germline CDR1 and CDR2: KGHDR and SFDVKD. CDR3 size: 15 residues. CDR3 nucleotides: TGTGCCACCAGTGATCACCAGGACCGCCGCAATGAGCAGTTCTTC. The encoded protein is CATSDHQDRRNEQFF.

V and J are TRBV29-1 and TRBJ2-3, with D perhaps matching TRBD2 (5 bases). This CDR3 spans 14 amino acids. V shed 1 base and J shed 6 bases, with 14 bases lying between them. Germline values: CDR1 SQVTM, CDR2 ANQGSEA. The CDR3, as DNA: TGCAGCGTTGAAGGGCGGGTGGTTATCGATACGCAGTATTTT. This translates into CSVEGRVVIDTQYF.

The chain is built from TRBV11-2 and TRBJ2-5, with D unresolved. The CDR3 loop spans 15 amino acids. Looked up from germline, CDR1 is SGHAT and CDR2 is FQNNGV. V shed 1 base and J shed 5 bases, with 14 bases lying between them. CDR3 amino acids: CASSLVSSARETQYF. The CDR3 DNA reads as TGTGCCAGCAGCTTAGTTTCGTCTGCTCGGGAGACCCAGTACTTC.

The chain recombines TRBV12-3 or TRBV12-4 with TRBJ2-3; D might be TRBD2 (6 bases). Deletions cut 2 bases from V and 1 base from J, with 10 bases between. CDR3 length: 15 residues. CDR3 DNA: TGTGCCAGCAGTTTAAGGGCTAGCGGCACAGATACGCAGTATTTT. Its translation is CASSLRASGTDTQYF.

This chain connects TRBV4-1 to TRBJ2-7; 11 bases are shared with TRBD1. The CDR3 is made up of 16 amino acids. Per the germline V gene, CDR1 is MGHRA and CDR2 is YSYEKL. Trimming cost V 4 bases and J 5 bases; bases outside gene matches: 10. Here the CDR3 reads CASSPVGTGGRNEQYF. The CDR3 coding sequence is TGCGCCAGCAGCCCCGTTGGGACAGGGGGTCGGAACGAGCAGTACTTC.

The V and J genes are TRBV3-1 and TRBJ2-5; perhaps TRBD2 as D (6 bases). Trimming cost V 5 bases and J 5 bases, with 15 bases left between them. The CDR3 covers 14 residues. The germline gives CDR1 LGHDT, CDR2 YNNKEL (reference sequence). CDR3 protein: CASSWTDGGETQYF. The DNA for the CDR3 is TGTGCCAGCAGCTGGACGGACGGAGGGGAGACCCAGTACTTC.

This chain joins TRBV4-2 and TRBJ2-7; D may be TRBD2 (6 bases). CDR3 length: 13 amino acids. Trimming took 3 bases from V and 9 from J, leaving 15 bases between them. Per the germline V gene, CDR1 is LGHNA and CDR2 is YNFKEQ. The CDR3 region is CASSQNRRGRQYF. The CDR3 DNA reads as TGTGCCAGCAGCCAGAACCGGAGGGGACGGCAGTACTTC.

The chain combines TRBV6-1 with TRBJ1-1; 7 bases match TRBD1. The ends lost 10 bases at V and 2 bases at J; junction bases unmatched: 4. This CDR3 region has 12 residues. Germline V gives CDR1 MNHNS, CDR2 SASEGT. The DNA for the CDR3 is TGTGCCACCAGACAGGGAAACACTGAAGCTTTCTTT. Encoded protein: CATRQGNTEAFF.